Listed here are 13 T cell receptor beta chains from one sample, sequenced in a study of T-cell reconstitution after alpha-beta-depleted transplantation in children (dated by TCRdb to about 2016). This sample's treatment or condition label indicates: allogeneic hematopoietic cell transplantation with graft depleted of TCRalphabeta T cells and CD19 B cells. The receptor library was made with PCR. The instrument given in TCRdb is Illumina HiSeq 2500. Molecular barcoding was employed in the preparation of TCR libraries, with unique molecular identifiers being used to normalize TCRbeta repertoire quantification. Using fastp at Q25 and MiXCR, TCRdb reprocessed the public reads and kept productive beta chains. CDR3 protein sequences are deduplicated, and each keeps its most common genes and DNA. The sample contains fewer than 1 million distinct CDR3 sequences, 16% of them found a single time. The top ten clonotypes cover approximately 5% of the sample.

Sequenced material: PBMCs, mostly from graft donor cells, taken 360 days after TCRalphabeta/CD19-depleted stem cell transplant. Receptors were obtained from a male patient younger than 18 who had a stem cell transplant for acute lymphoblastic leukemia, so the T cells may come from the graft donor.

This clonotype turned up a few times. The chain joins TRBV3-1 to TRBJ2-5; the match to TRBD2 covers 8 bases. Per germline, CDR1 LGHDT and CDR2 YNNKEL (reference sequence). The V gene end was trimmed by 0 bases and the J gene end by 6 bases; junction bases not matched to a gene: 9. This CDR3 has 16 amino acids. The CDR3 sequence is CASSQDPASGRKTQYF. The CDR3 nucleotides are TGTGCCAGCAGCCAAGATCCTGCAAGCGGGAGAAAGACCCAGTACTTC.

This clonotype was detected only a few times. This rearrangement joins TRBV11-2 to TRBJ2-2; D not resolved. The CDR3 spans 13 residues. Germline CDR1 is SGHAT and CDR2 is FQNNGV. Trimming stripped 8 bases from V and 2 bases from J, with 9 bases between. The CDR3 loop is CASDTANTGELFF. CDR3 in DNA: TGTGCCAGCGATACAGCAAACACCGGGGAGCTGTTTTTT.

The chain carries TRBV11-1 and TRBJ2-7; weak D call: TRBD2 (6 bases). V was shortened by 1 base and J by 3 bases, with 22 bases between the two germline ends. The V gene's germline CDR1 is SGHAT and CDR2 FQDESV (reference sequence). The CDR3 runs 18 residues. DNA for the CDR3: TGTGCCAGCAGCTTAGAGGACGGGCGGGAACCCTGGGTCTACGAGCAGTACTTC. Translated, it gives CASSLEDGREPWVYEQYF.

There are a few counts of this clonotype. The rearrangement uses TRBV27 and TRBJ2-5; 10 nucleotides match TRBD2. The junction had 10 bases not matched to a gene; V was cut back by 2 bases and J by 7 bases. Germline CDR1 is MNHEY and CDR2 is SMNVEV (reference sequence). This CDR3 region has 16 residues. In DNA form, the CDR3 reads TGTGCCAGCAGTTTAGCTAGCGGGAGTCAAGGGGGGACCCAGTACTTC. Its protein product is CASSLASGSQGGTQYF.

This clonotype turned up a few times. The gene calls are TRBV29-1 and TRBJ2-1; tentative D call: TRBD1 (6 bases). The length of the CDR3 is 17 residues. The V end was cut by 0 bases, the J end by 4 bases, with 19 bases between. CDR1 is SQVTM, CDR2 ANQGSEA, per germline. CDR3: CSVEDPIDRTLYNEQFF. The CDR3 region has the DNA TGCAGCGTTGAAGATCCCATAGACAGGACCCTTTACAATGAGCAGTTCTTC.

The sample holds a few counts of this clonotype. The chain combines TRBV2 with TRBJ2-5; TRBD1 might be the D (6 bases). CDR1 is SNHLY, CDR2 FYNNEI, per germline. V gave up 9 bases and J gave up 2 bases, with 10 bases separating them. The CDR3 spans 12 residues. CDR3 coding DNA: TGTGCCAGGACAGGACAGCAAGAGACCCAGTACTTC. It is translated as CARTGQQETQYF.

This clonotype was seen more than once but under ten times. The chain recombines TRBV27 with TRBJ2-7; D possibly corresponds to TRBD1 (5 bases). Per germline, CDR1 MNHEY and CDR2 SMNVEV (reference sequence). The V and J ends lost 7 bases and 3 bases respectively, with 13 bases between them. This CDR3 is built from 13 residues. The CDR3 reads CASKGRHHYEQYF. For the CDR3, the DNA is TGTGCCAGCAAGGGGCGACATCACTACGAGCAGTACTTC.

This clonotype was counted a few times. The chain carries TRBV4-1 and TRBJ2-5, with D maybe TRBD1 (6 bases). Trimming pared 4 bases from V and 0 bases from J, leaving 21 bases between. This CDR3 has 18 amino acids. Germline V gives CDR1 MGHRA, CDR2 YSYEKL. The CDR3 sequence: CASSPGGRGSSHQETQYF. The CDR3 DNA sequence: TGCGCCAGCAGCCCCGGAGGAAGGGGGAGTAGCCACCAAGAGACCCAGTACTTC.

This clonotype turned up a few times. This chain links TRBV5-1 with TRBJ2-7; D is unclear. Germline V gene lookup returns CDR1 SGHRS and CDR2 YFSETQ. This CDR3 is built from 14 residues. Trimming removed 0 bases at V and 9 bases at J, with 16 bases between. The CDR3 here is CASSLAGSSPGQYF. For the CDR3, the DNA is TGCGCCAGCAGCTTGGCCGGGTCCTCCCCTGGGCAGTACTTC.

This chain uses TRBV20-1 with TRBJ2-5; 7 bases match TRBD2. Trimming took 5 bases from V and 4 from J; bases not matched to a gene: 10. This CDR3 has 14 residues. Germline CDR1 is DFQATT and CDR2 is SNEGSKA (reference sequence). The CDR3 DNA reads TGCAGTGCTCGCCTAGGACTAGTAGGAGAGACCCAGTACTTC. It is translated as CSARLGLVGETQYF.

The chain recombines TRBV5-1 with TRBJ2-7; no clear D gene. The germline V gene has CDR1 SGHRS and CDR2 YFSETQ. This CDR3 spans 20 amino acids. V was cut by 7 bases and J by 2 bases, with 34 bases left in between. The CDR3 nucleotides are TGCGCCAGCGCTCCGGATCCGTTAGCTGGGTTCAAGAGAAACCCCTACGAGCAGTACTTC. The encoded protein is CASAPDPLAGFKRNPYEQYF.

This clonotype was seen ten or more times. The rearrangement joins TRBV12-3 or TRBV12-4 to TRBJ1-1, with D uncertain. The CDR3 totals 14 residues. The V and J ends lost 3 bases and 4 bases respectively, with 12 bases between them. DNA for the CDR3: TGTGCCAGCAGTTTCCCTGGGAGATCCACTGAAGCTTTCTTT. It yields the protein CASSFPGRSTEAFF.

This chain links TRBV9 with TRBJ1-1; D uncertain. In germline, CDR1 is SGDLS, CDR2 YYNGEE. CDR3 size: 12 residues. V lost 5 bases and J 5 bases, leaving 10 bases between the germline ends. CDR3 in amino acids: CASRNFGTEAFF. CDR3 nucleotide sequence: TGTGCCAGCAGAAACTTTGGGACTGAAGCTTTCTTT.